This passage covers 18 T cell receptor beta chains from one sample sequenced in a study of blood T cells in healthy people across ages. A second PCR, run for about 7 to 11 cycles, used a sample-barcoded 5' primer plus a J-beta primer mix. In TCRdb, the 5' RACE reads were re-called with MiXCR into one record per CDR3 protein. Found here are some 640,000 distinct CDR3 sequences, under 30% of them singletons; the top ten hold around a sixth. Sequenced material: blood. These TCRs come from a woman aged 80 or older in good health.

There are a few counts of this clonotype. It may be a read error: a sequence one base away is much more abundant. The V and J genes are TRBV4-2 and TRBJ2-5, with 12 positions matching TRBD2. Germline loops: CDR1 LGHNA, CDR2 YNFKEQ. The CDR3 sequence is 15 residues long. Unmatched junction bases numbered 11, after V lost 4 bases and J lost 11 bases. CDR3 protein: CASSPSSGGGNEQYF. CDR3 DNA: TGTGCCAGCAGCCCTTCTAGCGGGGGGGGTAATGAGCAGTACTTC.

This clonotype was found many times. This sequence may be a read error, since a much larger clone differs from it by one base. The chain has TRBV30 and TRBJ2-1, with D possibly matching TRBD2 (6 bases). The DNA end is more similar to TRBJ2-7, so the J call may be wrong. The CDR3 has 16 residues. Germline V lookup: CDR1 GTSNPN, CDR2 SVGIG (reference sequence). The CDR3 DNA is TGTGCCTGGAGACGACATAGCGGACTCTCCTACAATGAGCAGTACTTC. Translation: CAWRRHSGLSYNEQYF.

The V gene is TRBV6-2 or TRBV6-3, the J gene TRBJ2-1; 7 positions match TRBD2. The CDR3 runs to 13 residues. Trimming took 2 bases from V and 5 from J; bases not matched to a gene: 0. Germline V gene lookup returns CDR1 MNHEY and CDR2 SVGEGT. The CDR3 is CASSYLADNEQFF. In DNA, the CDR3 is TGTGCCAGCAGTTACCTAGCGGACAATGAGCAGTTCTTC.

This rearrangement joins TRBV6-5 to TRBJ1-2; unclear D gene. The CDR3 consists of 15 residues. The germline gives CDR1 MNHEY, CDR2 SVGAGI. V was clipped by 0 bases and J by 6 bases, with 14 bases between them. The CDR3 spells CASSYSIVTNNGYTF. The CDR3 nucleotides read TGTGCCAGCAGTTACTCGATTGTGACAAATAATGGCTACACCTTC.

Worth noting for this clonotype: A much larger clone lies one base from this, so it may be a read error. The chain has TRBV15 and TRBJ2-1; D remains ambiguous. This CDR3 has 16 amino acids. Germline-derived CDR1 and CDR2 are LNHNV and YYDKDF (reference sequence). CDR3: CATSGECGPDYNEQFF. In nucleotides, the CDR3 is TGTGCCACCAGCGGAGAGTGCGGACCAGACTACAATGAGCAGTTCTTC. The full variable domain, completed using reference TRBV15 and TRBJ2-1, is DAMVIQNPRYQVTQFGKPVTLSCSQTLNHNVMYWYQQKSSQAPKLLFHYYDKDFNNEADTPDNFQSRRPNTSFCFLDIRSPGLGDTAMYLCATSGECGPDYNEQFFGPGTRLTVL.

The chain uses TRBV4-2 and TRBJ1-1; D uncertain. This CDR3 spans 16 amino acids. The germline gives CDR1 LGHNA, CDR2 YNFKEQ. V was pared by 4 bases and J by 1 base, with 16 bases between. CDR3 amino acids: CASSPRAGLENTEAFF. CDR3 bases: TGTGCCAGCAGCCCAAGAGCCGGGCTTGAGAACACTGAAGCTTTCTTT.

This clonotype was recorded at least ten times. The chain recombines TRBV5-1 with TRBJ2-5; the D is unclear. CDR1 and CDR2 (germline): SGHRS, YFSETQ. The ends were cut back, 0 bases at V and 1 base at J, with 7 bases in the middle. The CDR3 runs 14 residues. The CDR3 DNA reads as TGCGCCAGCAGCTTGGGGGTCACCCAAGAGACCCAGTACTTC. This gives the protein CASSLGVTQETQYF.

Many counts were recorded for this clonotype. The rearrangement links TRBV12-3 or TRBV12-4 to TRBJ2-1; 8 bases map to TRBD2. The CDR3 contains 19 residues. Trimming cost V 6 bases and J 0 bases; bases outside gene matches: 16. CDR3 nucleotides: TGTGCCAGCAGCGCCCACGGGGGGGCCGGGTCTGGCTCCTACAATGAGCAGTTCTTC. It is translated as CASSAHGGAGSGSYNEQFF.

The chain has TRBV20-1 and TRBJ2-7, with 11 bases matching TRBD2. Germline V CDR1 and CDR2: DFQATT, SNEGSKA (reference sequence). J lost 1 base, V lost 6 bases, and 8 bases had no gene match. The CDR3 has 15 residues. The CDR3 spells CSASSSGRLSYEQYF. CDR3 bases: TGCAGTGCATCCTCTAGCGGGAGGTTGTCCTACGAGCAGTACTTC.

This clonotype was detected ten times or more. The genes are TRBV5-5 and TRBJ2-5, with a possible D match to TRBD2 (6 bases). The CDR3 has 11 residues. Germline assignment: CDR1 SGHKS and CDR2 YYEKEE (reference sequence). V lost 3 bases and J lost 11, with 11 bases in between. DNA of the CDR3: TGTGCCAGCAGCTCTCGGGGGTGGCAGTACTTC. It specifies CASSSRGWQYF.

Many counts were recorded for this clonotype. This rearrangement joins TRBV30 to TRBJ2-6; the D is unclear. The germline CDR1 and CDR2 sequences are GTSNPN and SVGIG (reference sequence). V lost 4 bases and J 0 bases, leaving 4 bases between the germline ends. The CDR3 runs to 13 residues. Here the CDR3 reads CAWTRSGANVLTF. The CDR3 DNA sequence: TGTGCCTGGACCCGCTCTGGGGCCAACGTCCTGACTTTC.

This clonotype was seen ten or more times. This chain links TRBV30 with TRBJ2-1, with 9 bases aligning to TRBD1. The junction had 9 bases not matched to a gene; V was cut back by 1 base and J by 8 bases. CDR1 is GTSNPN, CDR2 SVGIG, per germline (reference sequence). The CDR3 consists of 15 residues. The CDR3 reads CAWSATGTGRDEQFF. The CDR3 DNA follows: TGTGCCTGGAGTGCTACCGGGACAGGGAGGGATGAGCAGTTCTTC.

The chain has TRBV29-1 and TRBJ2-1, with 9 bases aligning to TRBD2. V shed 3 bases, J shed 3 bases, and the junction held 6 bases outside the gene matches. The V gene's germline CDR1 is SQVTM and CDR2 ANQGSEA. This CDR3 spans 15 amino acids. The CDR3 region has the DNA TGCAGCGTTGATTCTGAGACTAGCGGCTACAATGAGCAGTTCTTC. Amino acids: CSVDSETSGYNEQFF.

This clonotype was detected ten times or more. The rearrangement links TRBV7-2 to TRBJ2-5; the D is unclear. The CDR3 totals 13 residues. Germline V lookup: CDR1 SGHTA, CDR2 FQGNSA. V gave up 5 bases and J gave up 4 bases, with 11 bases separating them. This CDR3 is CASSRGASETQYF. In DNA, the CDR3 is TGTGCCAGCAGCCGCGGAGCGTCAGAGACCCAGTACTTC.

This clonotype was observed once. It may be a read error: a sequence one base away is much more abundant. The genes are TRBV5-1 and TRBJ1-2; 8 positions match TRBD1. CDR1 and CDR2 (germline): SGHRS, YFSETQ. V was clipped by 0 bases and J by 4 bases; unmatched bases: 11. This CDR3 has 17 residues. CDR3 in amino acids: CASSLVGRQGSFYGYTF. The CDR3 DNA is TGCGCCAGCAGCTTGGTAGGGAGACAGGGGTCTTTCTATGGCTACACCTTC.

The sample holds many counts of this clonotype. The chain employs TRBV20-1 and TRBJ1-2; 11 bases fit TRBD1. The J segment lost 8 bases and the V segment lost 5 bases, leaving 10 bases of the junction unmatched. CDR1 and CDR2 from the germline V gene are DFQATT and SNEGSKA (reference sequence). The length of the CDR3 is 14 residues. In nucleotides, the CDR3 is TGCAGTGCTCGACGGGACAGGGGGTTGCGAGGCTACACCTTC. This codes for CSARRDRGLRGYTF.

The CDR3 DNA is TGTGCCAGCAGTAGTTCGGGAAGGACGGATGAAAAACTGTTTTTT. Protein sequence: CASSSSGRTDEKLFF. V is TRBV6-1 and J is TRBJ1-4; D unclear. The germline V gene encodes CDR1 MNHNS and CDR2 SASEGT. The ends were cut back, 5 bases at V and 6 bases at J, with 16 bases in the middle. This CDR3 is built from 15 residues.

In this sample, this clonotype turned up many times. CDR3 bases: TGTGCCAGCAGTACCGCAAGCGGGGGGGCCTACAATGAGCAGTTCTTC. It translates to CASSTASGGAYNEQFF. The rearrangement uses TRBV12-3 or TRBV12-4 and TRBJ2-1; 10 bases agree with TRBD2. Trimming cost V 5 bases and J 2 bases; bases outside gene matches: 6. The CDR3 extends over 16 amino acids.